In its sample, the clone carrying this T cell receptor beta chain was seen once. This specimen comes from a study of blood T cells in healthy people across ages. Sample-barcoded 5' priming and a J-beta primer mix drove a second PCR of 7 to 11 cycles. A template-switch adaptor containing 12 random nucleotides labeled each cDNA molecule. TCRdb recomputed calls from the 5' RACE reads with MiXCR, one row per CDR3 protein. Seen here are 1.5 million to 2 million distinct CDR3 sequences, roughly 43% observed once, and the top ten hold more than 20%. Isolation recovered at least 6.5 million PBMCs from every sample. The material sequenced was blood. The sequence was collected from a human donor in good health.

DNA for the CDR3: TGCGCCAGCAGCTTGGAAGTGGGTAGCAATCAGCCCCAGCATTTT. This translates into CASSLEVGSNQPQHF. V and J are TRBV5-1 and TRBJ1-5; D remains ambiguous. V lost 0 bases and J 0 bases, leaving 7 bases between the germline ends. The length of the CDR3 is 15 residues. Germline V gene lookup returns CDR1 SGHRS and CDR2 YFSETQ.